This T cell receptor (beta chain) stems from a study of blood T cells in healthy people across ages. It was with a sample-barcoded 5' primer and a J-beta primer mix that a second PCR of roughly 7 to 12 cycles was run. TCRdb independently ran MiXCR on the 5' RACE reads; one entry per CDR3 protein. The sample holds around 600,000 distinct CDR3 sequences, roughly 48% seen once. Study-level results: With naive T cell percentage, TCR beta diversity showed a strong correlation. There was no known CMV status for donors, so expanded clonotype changes were possibly confounded.

Comments on this clonotype: Its antigen is not known.

The V gene lost 8 bases and the J gene lost 1 base, with 10 bases spanning the gap. The length of the CDR3 is 12 residues. CDR1 is DFQATT, CDR2 SNEGSKA, per germline (reference sequence). The TCR was taken from an elderly man in good health. The sequencing input was blood. V is TRBV20-1 and J is TRBJ2-3, with D unclear. CDR3 DNA: TGCAGTAAGTCTAAAGGCACAGATACGCAGTATTTT. The encoded protein is CSKSKGTDTQYF.